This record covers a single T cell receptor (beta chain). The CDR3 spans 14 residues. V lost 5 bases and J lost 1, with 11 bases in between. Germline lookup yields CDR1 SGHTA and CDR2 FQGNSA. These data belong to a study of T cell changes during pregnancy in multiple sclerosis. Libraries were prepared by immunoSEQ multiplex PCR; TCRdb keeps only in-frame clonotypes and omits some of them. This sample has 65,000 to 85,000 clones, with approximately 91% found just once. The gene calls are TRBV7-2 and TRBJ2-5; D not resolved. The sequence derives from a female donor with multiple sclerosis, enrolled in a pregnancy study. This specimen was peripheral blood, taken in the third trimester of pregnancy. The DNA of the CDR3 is TGTGCCAGCAGCCCCCGGCGCGGCCAAGAGACCCAGTACTTC. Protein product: CASSPRRGQETQYF.